This T cell receptor (beta chain) derives from a study of T cell changes during pregnancy in multiple sclerosis. With V trimmed by 4 bases and J by 2 bases, 5 bases remained unmatched. The CDR3 is 16 residues long. The germline CDR1 and CDR2 sequences are SGDLS and YYNGEE. TCRdb keeps only in-frame clones here, not all; method: immunoSEQ multiplex PCR. The sample holds some 87,000 clones, around 96% seen once. The sample here was peripheral blood, taken in the second trimester of pregnancy. The TCR comes from a female donor with multiple sclerosis, enrolled in a pregnancy study. V usage is TRBV9 and J usage is TRBJ2-7, with 14 bases fitting TRBD2. Here the CDR3 reads CASSKGTSGRPYEQYF. The DNA for the CDR3 is TGTGCCAGCAGCAAAGGGACTAGCGGGAGACCCTACGAGCAGTACTTC.